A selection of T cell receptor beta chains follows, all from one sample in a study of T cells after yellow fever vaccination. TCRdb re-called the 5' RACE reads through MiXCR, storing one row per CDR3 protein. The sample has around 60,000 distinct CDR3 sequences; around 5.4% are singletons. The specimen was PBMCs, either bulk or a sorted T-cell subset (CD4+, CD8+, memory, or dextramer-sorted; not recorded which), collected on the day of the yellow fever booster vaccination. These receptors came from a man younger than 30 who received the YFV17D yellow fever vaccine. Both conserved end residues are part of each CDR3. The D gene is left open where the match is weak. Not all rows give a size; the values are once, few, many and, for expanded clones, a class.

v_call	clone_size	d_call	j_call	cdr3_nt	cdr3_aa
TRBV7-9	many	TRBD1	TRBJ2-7	TGTGCCAGCAGCAAGGGACAGGGACAGGCCTACGAGCAGTACTTC	CASSKGQGQAYEQYF
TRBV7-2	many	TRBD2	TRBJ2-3	TGTGCCAGCAGATCTAGCGGGGGGGCAGCCGATACGCAGTATTTT	CASRSSGGAADTQYF
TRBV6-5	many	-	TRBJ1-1	TGTGCCAGCAGTTATGACAGGAACACTGAAGCTTTCTTT	CASSYDRNTEAFF
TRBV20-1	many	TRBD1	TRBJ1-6	TGCAGTGCTAGAGATGGAACCGGAGGGGGCGATTCACCCCTCCACTTT	CSARDGTGGGDSPLHF
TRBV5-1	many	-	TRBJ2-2	TGCGCCAGCACACAGGGTGGCACCGGGGAGCTGTTTTTT	CASTQGGTGELFF
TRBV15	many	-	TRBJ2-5	TGTGCCACCAGCACAGAAGACATAGGTCTACCCGAGACCCAGTACTTC	CATSTEDIGLPETQYF
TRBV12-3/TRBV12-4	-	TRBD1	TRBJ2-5	TGTGCCAGCAGTTCTTTCGGGACAGGGAAAGGAGAGACCCAGTACTTC	CASSSFGTGKGETQYF
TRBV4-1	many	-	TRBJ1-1	TGCGCCAGCAGCCAGGCGCCCGGGGCCACTGAAGCTTTCTTT	CASSQAPGATEAFF
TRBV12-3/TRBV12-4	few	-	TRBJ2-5	TGTGCCAGCAGTTTTGAAGAGACCCAGTACTTC	CASSFEETQYF
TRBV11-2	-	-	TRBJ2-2	TGTGCCAGCAGTCCAGGGCCCGTAAACACCGGGGAGCTGTTTTTT	CASSPGPVNTGELFF
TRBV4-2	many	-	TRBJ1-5	TGTGCCAGCAGCCAAGCATGGGGGGATCAGCCCCAGCATTTT	CASSQAWGDQPQHF
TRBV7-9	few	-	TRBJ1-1	TGTGCCAGCAGCTTAACGCCCCCTCCTGACACTGAAGCTTTCTTT	CASSLTPPPDTEAFF
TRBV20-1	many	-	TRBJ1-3	TGCAGTGCTAGAGACCCAAATACCCCAGGGATAAATGGAAACACCATATATTTT	CSARDPNTPGINGNTIYF
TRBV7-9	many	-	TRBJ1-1	TGTGCCAGCAGCCCCTCGGCGAACACTGAAGCTTTCTTT	CASSPSANTEAFF
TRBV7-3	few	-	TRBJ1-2	TGTGCCAGCAGCTTAACCGACACCGCGGACTATGGCTACACCTTC	CASSLTDTADYGYTF
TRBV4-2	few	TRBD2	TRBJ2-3	TGTGCCAGCAGCCCCGCCCCGGGGGGAGTCGCAGATACGCAGTATTTT	CASSPAPGGVADTQYF
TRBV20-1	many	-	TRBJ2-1	TGCAGTGCTAGCGTCTGGGGGCTGTCTAGCAATGAGCAGTTCTTC	CSASVWGLSSNEQFF
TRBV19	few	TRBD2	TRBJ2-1	TGTGCCAGTAGTACGCAGCGGGAGGCTTACAATGAGCAGTTCTTC	CASSTQREAYNEQFF
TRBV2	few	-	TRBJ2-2	TGTGCCAGCCCCGGGAAGACAACAGGGGAGCTGTTTTTT	CASPGKTTGELFF
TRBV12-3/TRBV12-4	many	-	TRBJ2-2	TGTGCCAGCAGTTTCTTGGGGGGGGGCGCCGGGGAGCTGTTTTTT	CASSFLGGGAGELFF
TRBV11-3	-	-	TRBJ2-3	TGTGCCAGCAGCTTAGATCCGACTAGTGGCACAGATACGCAGTATTTT	CASSLDPTSGTDTQYF
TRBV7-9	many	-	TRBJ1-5	TGTGCCAGCAGCACGATTGGGGGGAATCAGCCCCAGCATTTT	CASSTIGGNQPQHF
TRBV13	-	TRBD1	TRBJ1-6	TGTGCCAGCAGCTGGGGACAGGGTCACGCACCCCTCCACTTT	CASSWGQGHAPLHF
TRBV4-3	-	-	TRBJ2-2	TGCGCCAGCAGCCAAGATCTACCCGGGGAGCTGTTTTTT	CASSQDLPGELFF
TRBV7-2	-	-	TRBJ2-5	TGTGCCAGCAGCTTAGCTCTAGTCACGGAGACCCAGTACTTC	CASSLALVTETQYF
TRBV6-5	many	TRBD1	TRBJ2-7	TGTGCCAGCAGTTACGGACAGGAGTACGAGCAGTACTTC	CASSYGQEYEQYF
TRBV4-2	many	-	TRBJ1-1	TGTGCCAGCAGCCAAGACAGGGGTGGTGAAGCTTTCTTT	CASSQDRGGEAFF
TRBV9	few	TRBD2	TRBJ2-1	TGTGCCAGCAGCGAGGCGGGGGGGCCTGATGAGCAGTTCTTC	CASSEAGGPDEQFF